These T cell receptor beta chains were read from a single sample in a study of vaccination effects on CD4 cells after COVID-19. The protocol was immunoSEQ multiplex PCR, while the TCRdb copy is restricted to in-frame clones and leaves out a portion. The table includes about 63,000 clones, over 70% detected once. No antigen has been identified for these receptors. This material consisted of CD4+ T cells from PBMCs cultured with HCoV-OC43 spike peptides, taken before COVID-19 vaccination. Receptors were obtained from a human donor who received a COVID-19 vaccine. Both conserved end residues are part of each CDR3. A D gene is named only where the DNA matches it firmly. The listing skips clone size in some rows; elsewhere it reads once, few, many or a size class.

d_gene	abundance	v_gene	j_gene	CDR3nt	CDR3aa
.	.	TRBV19	TRBJ2-6	TGTGCCAGTAGTATCCCCGGGTCCAGCTCTGGGGCCAACGTCCTGACTTTC	CASSIPGSSSGANVLTF
.	.	TRBV29-1	TRBJ1-4	TGCAGCGTTATCGACGGTGGGGAGGAAAAACTGTTTTTT	CSVIDGGEEKLFF
.	.	TRBV5-8	TRBJ2-5	TGTGCCAGCAGTTTAGGCGTGGCGGAGACCCAGTACTTC	CASSLGVAETQYF
.	.	TRBV6-6	TRBJ1-6	TGTGCCAGCTCCGCTGCGGGGGACTCCTATAATTCACCCCTCCACTTT	CASSAAGDSYNSPLHF
.	.	TRBV6-5	TRBJ1-1	TGTGCCAGCAGCGCGGGGTTGGGGAACACTGAAGCTTTCTTT	CASSAGLGNTEAFF
TRBD1	.	TRBV6-6	TRBJ1-1	TGTGCCAGCAGTCGACACCAACTACCCAGGGGGCTTTGGGACATGAACACTGAAGCTTTCTTT	CASSRHQLPRGLWDMNTEAFF
TRBD2	.	TRBV7-2	TRBJ2-5	TGTGCCAGCAGCTTGTTCGGGGGGGCCGGGGAGACCCAGTACTTC	CASSLFGGAGETQYF
TRBD2	.	TRBV4-2	TRBJ2-1	TGTGCCAGCAGCCAACCGGGACTAGTAAGTGGGTTACACAATGAGCAGTTCTTC	CASSQPGLVSGLHNEQFF
TRBD1	few	TRBV18	TRBJ1-6	TGTGCCAGCTCATCGACAGGGGATCGGTCACCCCTCCACTTT	CASSSTGDRSPLHF
.	.	TRBV7-3	TRBJ2-1	TGTGCCAGCAGCTTTTCGGGGAATGAGCAGTTCTTC	CASSFSGNEQFF
.	.	TRBV2	TRBJ2-5	TGTGCCAGCAGCCTACAGCAAGGGCAAGAGACCCAGTACTTC	CASSLQQGQETQYF
.	.	TRBV12-3/TRBV12-4	TRBJ2-4	TGTGCCAGCAGTTTGCAGGAGAAGGGCATTCAGTACTTC	CASSLQEKGIQYF
.	.	TRBV18	TRBJ1-1	TGTGCCAGCTCACCACCGCTCTACCGTGACACTGAAGCTTTCTTT	CASSPPLYRDTEAFF